A single sample is the source of the 29 T cell receptor beta chains below, sequenced in a study of blood T cell repertoires in COVID-19. Using immunoSEQ multiplex PCR, the repertoire was profiled, and TCRdb retains in-frame clones only, with some absent. The sample records under 300,000 clones, 84% being singletons. The source material was peripheral blood. The receptors were sampled from a human donor with COVID-19, enrolled during active disease. The donor label of this sample is uncertain.

The V call is TRBV19, the J call TRBJ2-3; 7 bases are a match to TRBD2. J was trimmed by 2 bases and V by 9 bases; bases with no gene match: 8. This CDR3 is 14 amino acids long. Germline V gene data show CDR1 as LNHDA and CDR2 as SQIVND (reference sequence). The CDR3 region is CASASSGHTDTQYF. The CDR3 DNA reads as TGTGCCAGCGCCTCTAGCGGACACACAGATACGCAGTATTTT.

The chain carries TRBV20-1 and TRBJ1-1, with a possible D match to TRBD1 (6 bases). The V gene's germline CDR1 is DFQATT and CDR2 SNEGSKA (reference sequence). CDR3 length equals 11 residues. Here the CDR3 reads CGDRRDTEAFF. CDR3 sequence (DNA): TGCGGAGACAGGCGAGACACTGAAGCTTTCTTT.

The J gene is TRBJ2-7, the V gene TRBV7-9, with TRBD1 identical over 9 bases. The length of the CDR3 is 14 residues. Germline CDR1 is SEHNR and CDR2 is FQNEAQ (reference sequence). V shed 1 base and J 3 bases; nucleotides not matched to a gene: 1. Here the CDR3 reads CASSLGTGVYEQYF. In nucleotides, the CDR3 is TGTGCCAGCAGCTTAGGGACAGGGGTCTACGAGCAGTACTTC.

The chain carries TRBV30 and TRBJ1-5; TRBD1 is a possible D gene (5 bases). There are 15 residues in the CDR3. Trimming stripped 5 bases from V and 2 bases from J, with 16 bases between. Germline-derived CDR1 and CDR2 are GTSNPN and SVGIG (reference sequence). CDR3 sequence: CAWSRGGGGNQPQHF. CDR3 DNA sequence: TGTGCCTGGTCCCGGGGCGGGGGAGGCAATCAGCCCCAGCATTTT.

The chain recombines TRBV19 with TRBJ2-3; 9 bases align to TRBD1. V lost 6 bases, J lost 5 bases, and 9 bases stayed unmatched. Per germline, CDR1 LNHDA and CDR2 SQIVND (reference sequence). The CDR3 spans 15 residues. The CDR3 loop is CASRYTGQGRDTQYF. CDR3 sequence (DNA): TGTGCCAGTAGATATACGGGACAGGGCCGAGATACGCAGTATTTT.

The rearrangement joins TRBV27 to TRBJ2-7, with a weak D call TRBD2 (5 bases). Trimming took off 4 bases at V and 2 bases at J, with 9 bases between the two ends. CDR3 length: 13 residues. Germline CDR1 is MNHEY and CDR2 is SMNVEV (reference sequence). CDR3 amino acids: CASSSDGTYEQYF. CDR3 nucleotide sequence: TGTGCCAGCAGTTCGGACGGGACCTACGAGCAGTACTTC.

The chain recombines TRBV18 with TRBJ2-7; no clear D. The CDR3 consists of 15 residues. CDR1 is KGHSH, CDR2 LQKENI, per germline. Trimming left V 1 base short and J 6 bases short, with 16 bases between. In DNA, the CDR3 is TGTGCCAGCTCACCACTAGACACCCGGAATTCCGAGCAGTACTTC. It translates to CASSPLDTRNSEQYF. Based on the CDR3 plus reference TRBV18 and TRBJ2-7, the full variable domain is NAGVMQNPRHLVRRRGQEARLRCSPMKGHSHVYWYRQLPEEGLKFMVYLQKENIIDESGMPKERFSAEFPKEGPSILRIQQVVRGDSAAYFCASSPLDTRNSEQYFGPGTRLTVT.

The rearrangement joins TRBV11-2 to TRBJ1-4; the match to TRBD1 covers 7 bases. The CDR3 totals 14 residues. Losses at the gene ends were 5 bases for V and 5 bases for J; bases not matched to a gene: 5. Germline-derived CDR1 and CDR2 are SGHAT and FQNNGV. The CDR3 loop is CASSLRDRNEKLFF. The DNA for the CDR3 is TGTGCCAGCAGCCTCCGGGACAGAAATGAAAAACTGTTTTTT.

The V call is TRBV5-6, the J call TRBJ2-3; TRBD2 aligns across 8 bases. The CDR3 sequence is 16 residues long. CDR1 SGHDT and CDR2 YYEEEE come from the germline V gene. After removal of 5 bases from V and 4 bases from J, the junction contained 12 bases not matched to a gene. The CDR3 sequence is CASSSSGTRSADTQYF. CDR3 sequence (DNA): TGTGCCAGCAGTTCATCCGGGACTAGATCCGCAGATACGCAGTATTTT.

The chain joins TRBV5-1 to TRBJ1-1, with unresolved D. The CDR3 has 13 residues. V dropped 0 bases and J dropped 2 bases, with 5 bases sitting between them. The germline gives CDR1 SGHRS, CDR2 YFSETQ. The CDR3: CASSLDINTEAFF. The CDR3 DNA reads as TGCGCCAGCAGCTTGGACATTAACACTGAAGCTTTCTTT.

The sample holds a few counts of this clone. The chain uses TRBV19 and TRBJ2-2; 11 bases fit TRBD1. CDR1 is LNHDA and CDR2 is SQIVND in the germline V gene (reference sequence). The length of the CDR3 is 15 residues. V gave up 7 bases and J gave up 4 bases; unmatched junction bases: 5. The CDR3 reads CASTSGTGGTGELFF. As DNA, the CDR3 is TGTGCCAGTACCTCCGGGACAGGGGGCACCGGGGAGCTGTTTTTT.

This chain links TRBV28 with TRBJ1-4, with TRBD1 matching over 9 bases. The CDR3 consists of 14 residues. The junction had 5 bases not matched to a gene; V was cut back by 6 bases and J by 6 bases. Per germline, CDR1 MDHEN and CDR2 SYDVKM. The DNA of the CDR3 is TGTGCCAGCAGCGGGACAGGGTGGGATGAAAAACTGTTTTTT. Encoded protein: CASSGTGWDEKLFF.

Comments on this clone: This specimen includes other DNA sequences encoding the same CDR3. V gene TRBV5-8 combines with J gene TRBJ1-6, with TRBD1 as a possible D gene (5 bases). Trimming pared 0 bases from V and 7 bases from J, leaving 11 bases between. The CDR3 spans 15 residues. The germline gives CDR1 SGHTS, CDR2 YDEGEE. In DNA, the CDR3 is TGTGCCAGCAGCTTGGGCCAGGGCGGAAATTCACCCCTCCACTTT. This codes for CASSLGQGGNSPLHF.

The chain links TRBV27 to TRBJ1-1; possible D gene TRBD1, 6 bases. The CDR3 totals 14 residues. CDR1 is MNHEY and CDR2 is SMNVEV in the germline V gene (reference sequence). V lost 2 bases to trimming and J lost 5 bases, with 12 bases between them. The CDR3 region is CASSLGGGRTEAFF. CDR3 nucleotides: TGTGCCAGCAGTTTAGGGGGGGGCCGTACTGAAGCTTTCTTT.

The V call is TRBV4-3, the J call TRBJ2-3; 7 nucleotides align to TRBD2. V trimming: 2 bases; J trimming: 5 bases; junction bases outside the gene matches: 10. Per germline, CDR1 LGHNA and CDR2 YSLEER. This CDR3 has 16 residues. The CDR3 loop reads CASSQHGGGAEDTQYF. Here the CDR3 DNA reads TGCGCCAGCAGCCAACATGGGGGAGGGGCAGAAGATACGCAGTATTTT.

This rearrangement joins TRBV7-2 to TRBJ2-3; 10 bases match TRBD2. Trimming took 0 bases from V and 5 from J; bases not matched to a gene: 5. CDR1 and CDR2 from the germline V gene are SGHTA and FQGNSA. The CDR3 spans 16 residues. The CDR3 region has the DNA TGTGCCAGCAGCTTAGCGAGCGGGAGGGCCGGAGATACGCAGTATTTT. Amino acids: CASSLASGRAGDTQYF.

The chain couples TRBV28 to TRBJ2-5; 9 bases are a match to TRBD2. The CDR3 is 16 residues long. The germline V gene encodes CDR1 MDHEN and CDR2 SYDVKM. V dropped 6 bases and J dropped 0; count of bases not matched to a gene: 8. This CDR3 is CASSPRLAANQETQYF. In DNA form, the CDR3 reads TGTGCCAGCAGCCCAAGACTAGCGGCCAACCAAGAGACCCAGTACTTC.

The rearrangement joins TRBV4-3 to TRBJ2-3; 8 nucleotides align to TRBD2. The length of the CDR3 is 19 residues. Germline V gives CDR1 LGHNA, CDR2 YSLEER. Germline trimming cut 4 bases from V and 1 base from J; bases unmatched to any gene: 16. The CDR3 DNA is TGCGCCAGCAGCCTGGGGAGGGTAGCGAGCGGGAGTGGCACAGATACGCAGTATTTT. It is translated as CASSLGRVASGSGTDTQYF.

Here the CDR3 DNA reads TGTGCCAGCAGTGGGGGGACTTTTTCCGATCCCTACGAGCAGTACTTC. Encoded protein: CASSGGTFSDPYEQYF. This chain links TRBV2 with TRBJ2-7, with TRBD2 as a possible D gene (6 bases). The CDR3 length is 16 residues. The germline gives CDR1 SNHLY, CDR2 FYNNEI. V lost 4 bases and J 2 bases, leaving 18 bases between the germline ends.

V usage is TRBV27 and J usage is TRBJ1-1, with D possibly matching TRBD1 (6 bases). The CDR3 is 16 residues long. Germline CDR1 MNHEY, CDR2 SMNVEV (reference sequence). V lost 3 bases to trimming and J lost 4 bases, with 18 bases between them. The CDR3 here is CASSFSRGQLGTEAFF. CDR3 nucleotide sequence: TGTGCCAGCAGTTTTAGCAGGGGCCAATTGGGCACTGAAGCTTTCTTT.

The chain uses TRBV5-1 and TRBJ2-1; 14 nucleotides line up with TRBD2. CDR1 and CDR2 (germline): SGHRS, YFSETQ. The trim removed 4 bases at V and 6 bases at J, leaving 6 bases unmatched. This CDR3 is 16 amino acids long. The CDR3 DNA sequence: TGCGCCAGCAGCAGGGAGGGACTAGCGGGAGCCAATGAGCAGTTCTTC. It yields the protein CASSREGLAGANEQFF.

Ten or more counts support this clone. V is TRBV5-6 and J is TRBJ1-2; D is possibly TRBD1 (6 bases). Germline V gives CDR1 SGHDT, CDR2 YYEEEE. The V gene lost 4 bases and the J gene lost 2 bases, with 12 bases spanning the gap. CDR3 size: 14 residues. CDR3 DNA sequence: TGTGCCAGCAGCCCCCTCAGGGGCAACTATGGCTACACCTTC. Translated, it gives CASSPLRGNYGYTF.

The CDR3 sequence is CASSPQGQGGEKLFF. The CDR3 nucleotides read TGCGCCAGCAGCCCCCAAGGACAGGGAGGAGAAAAACTGTTTTTT. The rearrangement uses TRBV5-1 and TRBJ1-4; 8 positions match TRBD1. This CDR3 is built from 15 residues. CDR1 and CDR2 (germline): SGHRS, YFSETQ. V shed 4 bases and J 8 bases; nucleotides not matched to a gene: 10.

The chain employs TRBV10-3 and TRBJ2-1; 10 bases fit TRBD2. With V trimmed by 2 bases and J by 9 bases, 10 bases remained unmatched. Germline-derived CDR1 and CDR2 are ENHRY and SYGVKD. This CDR3 comprises 16 residues. The CDR3 region is CAISEGSAGGGFEQFF. DNA for the CDR3: TGTGCCATCAGTGAGGGGTCAGCGGGAGGGGGGTTTGAGCAGTTCTTC.

This clone was counted a few times. This chain connects TRBV7-2 to TRBJ2-1; possibly TRBD2 for D (5 bases). The CDR3 runs to 14 residues. Trimming removed 5 bases at V and 9 bases at J, with 17 bases between. Germline CDR1 is SGHTA and CDR2 is FQGNSA. The CDR3 DNA is TGTGCCAGCAGCCCACCGGTGGAGGTCGCTGAGCAGTTCTTC. Its protein is CASSPPVEVAEQFF.

The rearrangement links TRBV9 to TRBJ2-2, with a tentative D call TRBD2 (6 bases). Per germline, CDR1 SGDLS and CDR2 YYNGEE. The CDR3 has 16 residues. Trimming left V 2 bases short and J 1 base short, with 12 bases between. The CDR3 sequence is CASSVSGGENTGELFF. CDR3 sequence (DNA): TGTGCCAGCAGCGTTTCCGGGGGAGAGAACACCGGGGAGCTGTTTTTT.

The chain is built from TRBV28 and TRBJ1-5; D is undetermined. The germline V gene has CDR1 MDHEN and CDR2 SYDVKM. The V end was cut by 7 bases, the J end by 4 bases, with 8 bases between. The CDR3 runs 12 residues. The CDR3 loop reads CASKWANQPQHF. The CDR3 DNA follows: TGTGCCAGCAAGTGGGCTAATCAGCCCCAGCATTTT.

This clone was found a few times. This chain connects TRBV27 to TRBJ1-1, with unresolved D. Trimming pared 3 bases from V and 1 base from J, leaving 6 bases between. The CDR3 is 13 residues long. Germline-derived CDR1 and CDR2 are MNHEY and SMNVEV (reference sequence). The DNA of the CDR3 is TGTGCCAGCAGTTTCGTCGGGAACACTGAAGCTTTCTTT. It translates to CASSFVGNTEAFF.

The V call is TRBV29-1, the J call TRBJ1-2, with a weak D call TRBD1 (6 bases). Germline loops: CDR1 SQVTM, CDR2 ANQGSEA. V was cut by 3 bases and J by 1 base, with 6 bases left in between. The CDR3 sequence is 12 residues long. CDR3 region: CSVDRGNYGYTF. CDR3 coding DNA: TGCAGCGTTGACAGGGGTAACTATGGCTACACCTTC.